The present T cell receptor beta chain was sequenced within a study of blood T cell repertoires in COVID-19. Study-wide background: COVID-19 samples collected from the United States, Italy and Spain covered acute and convalescent phases.

Per the authors' pipeline: Reference gene primers were amplified, and this amplification served to estimate nucleated cell counts. Measured with immunoSEQ multiplex PCR; TCRdb has only the in-frame clones, and not every one. V, J and clone size are taken as reported in that table, and D and trimming were inferred from the DNA itself. The table has tens of thousands of clones, around 93% seen once. The germline V and J ends were trimmed by 2 bases and 2 bases, with 10 bases remaining between them. Germline CDR1 is MDHEN and CDR2 is SYDVKM. CDR3 length: 14 amino acids. This TCR was sampled from a human donor in a cohort sampled during active COVID-19. Sequenced material: peripheral blood. The chain joins TRBV28 to TRBJ2-7, with D possibly being TRBD1 (5 bases). In DNA, the CDR3 is TGTGCCAGCAGTTTAGAAACAGGCCCCTACGAGCAGTACGTC. Translation gives CASSLETGPYEQYV.